This T cell receptor beta chain stems from a study of immune heterogeneity within non-small cell lung tumors. Turning to the study itself: Histologically, a handful of tumors were squamous cell carcinomas and nine to ten were non-squamous carcinomas. The remaining 1 tumor was not otherwise specified. Findings and caveats of the study: Between individual patients, the high-frequency T-cell receptor beta clonotypes largely differed. There were identical dominant CDR3 beta clonotypes recurring across tumor sites within a patient, together with site-unique high-frequency clones.

The CDR3 spans 14 residues. Germline V lookup: CDR1 SGHTA, CDR2 FQGNSA. The ends were cut back, 5 bases at V and 7 bases at J, with 15 bases in the middle. There are many counts of this clonotype. Its matching antigen is unknown. The template for each sample was around 600 ng of genomic DNA, which had been extracted from bulk tumor tissue. While surgery was under way, several biopsies spaced far apart were taken per primary tumor. Each patient presented with untreated, newly diagnosed non-small cell lung cancer and received curative surgery. A multiplex PCR containing 32 V primers and 13 J primers was used to amplify TCR beta CDR3. One entry per CDR3 protein, called by TCRdb with MiXCR from the multiplex PCR reads. The sample has under 20,000 distinct CDR3 sequences; approximately 26% are singletons.

The receptor comes from a man aged 40-49 years with non-small cell lung cancer. V is TRBV7-2 and J is TRBJ2-1; possible D gene TRBD2, 7 bases. Sequencing used lung tumor tissue. In DNA form, the CDR3 reads TGTGCCAGCAGCGTTACTAGGGGGGGTAATGAGCAGTTCTTC. As protein: CASSVTRGGNEQFF.